This T cell receptor (beta chain) comes out of a study of Ad26.COV2.S vaccination and SARS-CoV-2 variants. Study results and limitations: Breadth measured for non-spike TCRs was similar across vaccine and placebo recipients. Reportedly, after vaccination the spike-specific CD8+ and CD4+ T cell responses displayed substantial breadth.

The table lists this clone with a count of one. What it binds is unknown. The length of the CDR3 is 18 residues. With 5 bases removed from V and 4 bases from J, the gap between germline ends came to 23 bases. Germline loops: CDR1 MDHEN, CDR2 SYDVKM. Sequencing was performed with immunoSEQ multiplex PCR; in TCRdb, only in-frame clones are kept and a portion is missing. Altogether hundreds of thousands of clones are present, 75% to 90% being singletons, with the ten largest covering about 10%. Treatment described: around 19 received Ad26.COV2.S at low or high dose, single or two shots; 5 received placebo; per-sample allocation not given. Samples analyzed were those drawn on day 63 after the first vaccine or placebo injection. As its vector, the vaccine had Ad26, which expressed Wuhan-strain SARS-CoV-2 spike.

The clonotype was recovered from a person aged 18-60 years who received the Ad26.COV2.S COVID-19 vaccine or a placebo. V gene TRBV28 combines with J gene TRBJ1-4; D is possibly TRBD1 (6 bases). This specimen consisted of peripheral blood, obtained in a trial of Ad26.COV2.S vaccine versus placebo. CDR3 sequence: CASSQMRGPGWDNEKLFF. CDR3 bases: TGTGCCAGCAGTCAGATGCGGGGGCCCGGGTGGGATAATGAAAAACTGTTTTTT.